This T cell receptor beta chain was recovered during a study of T cell responses to AZD1222 COVID-19 vaccine. Study-level information: Pooled in the analysis were second doses at about 4 or about 12 weeks.

Whole-study results and caveats: Clonal diversity was possibly underestimated, and white British individuals and females predominated among donors. Repertoires were collected only later (after the peak T cell response had occurred).

TCRdb's table, derived via immunoSEQ multiplex PCR, lists solely in-frame clones and lacks some. The top ten hold roughly 1.1% of the sample, which has more than 100,000 clones, roughly 84% seen once. Germline lookup yields CDR1 LGHNT and CDR2 FRNRAP. The CDR3 spans 16 residues. Deletions cut 2 bases from V and 5 bases from J, with 16 bases between. As to this clone: No antigen is known for it.

The rearrangement links TRBV12-5 to TRBJ2-1; D may be TRBD2 (6 bases). The sequencing used peripheral blood, collected on day 0 of AZD1222 vaccination. The sequence came from an adult in good health. The CDR3 DNA is TGTGCTAGTGGTTTGAGGTGGGGGGAATTACACAATGAGCAGTTCTTC. The encoded protein is CASGLRWGELHNEQFF.